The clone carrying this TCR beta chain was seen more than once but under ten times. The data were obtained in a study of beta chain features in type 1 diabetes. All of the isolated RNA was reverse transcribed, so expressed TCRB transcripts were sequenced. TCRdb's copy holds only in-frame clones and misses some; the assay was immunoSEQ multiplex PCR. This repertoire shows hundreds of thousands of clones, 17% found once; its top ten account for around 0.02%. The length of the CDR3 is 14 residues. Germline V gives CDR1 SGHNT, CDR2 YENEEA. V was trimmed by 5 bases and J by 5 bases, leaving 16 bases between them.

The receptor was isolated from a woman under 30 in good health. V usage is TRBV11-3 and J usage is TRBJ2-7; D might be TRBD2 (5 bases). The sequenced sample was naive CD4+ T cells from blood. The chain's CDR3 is CASSPGGPEHEQYF. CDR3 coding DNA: TGTGCCAGCAGCCCCGGAGGCCCGGAGCACGAGCAGTACTTC.